This is a list of T cell receptor beta chains from one sample in a study of response to subunit inactivated influenza vaccine. Each CDR3 protein is one row after TCRdb ran MiXCR on the RT-PCR reads. The data contain about 180,000 distinct CDR3 sequences, around 9% of them singletons. The sequenced sample was non-naive T cells sorted from PBMCs, obtained on the day of vaccination. These receptors came from a man aged 45-65 years who received an inactivated influenza vaccine. CDR3s include the opening cysteine and the closing phenylalanine or tryptophan. A D gene is named only where the DNA matches it firmly. Clone size appears in some rows only: once, few, many, or a class for an expanded clone.

>TRBV7-9|.|few|TRBJ2-7
TGTGCCAGCAGCTTAGAGGGAGTCTCCTACGAGCAGTACTTC
CASSLEGVSYEQYF
>TRBV28|TRBD1|many|TRBJ1-5
TGTGCCAGCAGCGGGACAGCCAATCAGCCCCAGCATTTT
CASSGTANQPQHF
>TRBV2|.|.|TRBJ2-4
TGTGCCAGCTTTAAAGGAGGGGTAGCCAAAAACATTCAGTACTTC
CASFKGGVAKNIQYF
>TRBV5-1|TRBD2|many|TRBJ2-1
TGCGCCAGCAGCCCGGGGACTAGCATTAAGTATGAGCAGTTCTTC
CASSPGTSIKYEQFF
>TRBV6-5|TRBD1|many|TRBJ1-2
TGTGCCAGCAGTTACTGGGACCGGGACAGGAACCTCTATGGCTACACCTTC
CASSYWDRDRNLYGYTF
>TRBV3-1|TRBD2|many|TRBJ2-7
TGTGCCAGCAGGTATCCTCTAGCGGGCCCCTACGAGCAGTACTTC
CASRYPLAGPYEQYF
>TRBV6-5|.|few|TRBJ1-6
TGTGCCAGCAGTTACGCCCGGCAGGGCCAATCACCCCTCCACTTT
CASSYARQGQSPLHF
>TRBV7-8|.|.|TRBJ2-2
TGTGCCAGCAGACTGGACCTGACCGGGGAGCTGTTTTTT
CASRLDLTGELFF
>TRBV6-2/TRBV6-3|.|.|TRBJ1-2
TGTGCCAGCAGTTACGCATACGGCTACACCTTC
CASSYAYGYTF
>TRBV28|TRBD2|many|TRBJ2-1
TGTGCCAGCAGTTTATATGGGGGGGTGCTATCCTACAATGAGCAGTTCTTC
CASSLYGGVLSYNEQFF
>TRBV12-3/TRBV12-4|.|few|TRBJ2-3
TGTGCCAGCAGTGGCAGGGTTGGGACAGATACGCAGTATTTT
CASSGRVGTDTQYF
>TRBV11-2|TRBD1|many|TRBJ2-1
TGTGCCAGCAGCTTCGACCTGACAGGGGCCAGTGAGCAGTTCTTC
CASSFDLTGASEQFF
>TRBV11-2|.|.|TRBJ2-7
TGTGCCAGCAGCAAAGGCCCGAACCCCTCCTACGAGCAGTACTTC
CASSKGPNPSYEQYF
>TRBV5-1|TRBD1|.|TRBJ1-1
TGCGCCAGCAGCGAGCAAGGACAGGGTGGCTCTGAAGCTTTCTTT
CASSEQGQGGSEAFF
>TRBV7-9|TRBD2|many|TRBJ2-2
TGTGCCAGCAGCTTGGGTAGCGGGAGTAAGTCCGGGGAGCTGTTTTTT
CASSLGSGSKSGELFF
>TRBV7-8|.|many|TRBJ2-1
TGTGCCAGCAGCTTCGACCTTGCCCTACAAAACAATGAGCAGTTCTTC
CASSFDLALQNNEQFF
>TRBV7-2|TRBD1|few|TRBJ2-7
TGTGCCAGCAGCCAACCGGGACAGAGTCTCTACGAGCAGTACTTC
CASSQPGQSLYEQYF
>TRBV6-1|TRBD1|.|TRBJ1-3
TGTGCCAGCGACAGGGGGTCAATCTCTGGAAACACCATATATTTT
CASDRGSISGNTIYF
>TRBV29-1|.|.|TRBJ2-5
TGCAGCACCAGGAGGTTCCAAGAGACCCAGTACTTC
CSTRRFQETQYF
>TRBV29-1|.|many|TRBJ1-3
TGCAGCGTTGATTCAGCAGGGTCTGGAAACACCATATATTTT
CSVDSAGSGNTIYF
>TRBV4-3|.|few|TRBJ2-7
TGCGCCAGCAGCCAAGGTCCGGACGTACCCGGGGGCGAGCAGTACTTC
CASSQGPDVPGGEQYF
>TRBV6-1|TRBD1|many|TRBJ2-1
TGTGCCAGCAGTCCGGACAGGCGGAACAATGAGCAGTTCTTC
CASSPDRRNNEQFF
>TRBV24-1|.|.|TRBJ2-7
TGTGCCACAGTAGAGGTCGAGCAGTACTTC
CATVEVEQYF
>TRBV4-1|.|.|TRBJ2-5
TGCGCCAGCAGCCAAACGACGGACAGAAAAGAGACCCAGTACTTC
CASSQTTDRKETQYF
>TRBV2|.|many|TRBJ2-1
TGTGCCAGCAGTGTTGAGCGCCAGAGCTCCTACAATGAGCAGTTCTTC
CASSVERQSSYNEQFF
>TRBV12-3/TRBV12-4|.|few|TRBJ2-2
TGTGCCAGCAGTTATTTCACAGCGTCCGGGGAGCTGTTTTTT
CASSYFTASGELFF
>TRBV7-2|.|many|TRBJ2-5
TGTGCCAGCAGCTTAGTAGGGGGAGAGACCCAGTACTTC
CASSLVGGETQYF
>TRBV5-6|TRBD1|.|TRBJ2-1
TGTGCCAGCAGCCCTCCTCCGGGACAGGGCTCCTACAATGAGCAGTTCTTC
CASSPPPGQGSYNEQFF
>TRBV7-8|.|few|TRBJ1-2
TGTGCCAGCAGCTTAGAAGGGGGTGGCTACACCTTC
CASSLEGGGYTF